Sequencing of this T cell receptor (beta chain) was carried out in a study of T cell repertoires in cytomegalovirus infection. Turning to the study itself: Indications of both CMV infection and matching HLA type were provided by public TCR beta signatures.

The CDR3 runs to 12 residues. Germline CDR1 and CDR2: DFQATT and SNEGSKA (reference sequence). Trimming removed 7 bases from V and 7 bases from J; junction bases left unmatched: 8. Points on this clonotype: The antigen remains undetermined.

TCRdb used MiXCR to reprocess the reads, holding one entry per CDR3 protein. The table includes fewer than 1,000,000 distinct CDR3 sequences, around 32% detected once. Findings and limits, study-wide: Pooled public TCR beta family frequency picked out CMV carriers with the relevant HLA. Dominant in the ex vivo response were TCR beta clonotypes restricted by HLA-C and specific for CMV.

This clonotype was sampled from a human donor in good health (CMV status not recorded). Some clones in this sample may be carry-over from other donors' samples. Sample: cultured CD8+ T cells from PBMCs, taken from culture after CMV antigen stimulation. The J gene is TRBJ2-5, the V gene TRBV20-1, with TRBD2 identical over 8 bases. The CDR3: CSERGPGGTQYF. The CDR3 DNA is TGCAGTGAGCGGGGGCCTGGGGGGACCCAGTACTTC.